Reported below is one T cell receptor beta chain. The sample comes from a study of technical replicates of blood from several donors. The CDR3 is 13 residues long. Germline V gene data show CDR1 as MGHRA and CDR2 as YSYEKL. Deletions cut 4 bases from V and 6 bases from J, with 10 bases between. Generated by immunoSEQ multiplex PCR, the TCRdb table keeps only in-frame clones and is missing some. The sample yields about 91,000 clones, about 90% seen once. This sequence joins TRBV4-1 and TRBJ2-1; D gene uncertain. The source is a human donor in good health. Sequencing was carried out using T cells isolated from PBMCs. In nucleotides, the CDR3 is TGCGCCAGCAGCCCCCCCATCCCCAATGAGCAGTTCTTC. Protein: CASSPPIPNEQFF.